Below, one T cell receptor (beta chain) is given with its context. No antigen is known for it. These data come from a study of T cell responses to AZD1222 COVID-19 vaccine. Study summary: Combined were second doses at about 4 or about 12 weeks.

Study observations and caveats: White British people made up most donors, females outnumbered males, and clonal diversity was possibly underestimated.

Generated by immunoSEQ multiplex PCR, the TCRdb table keeps only in-frame clones and is missing some. The sample consists of more than 85,000 clones, 82% of them appearing once. The CDR3 is 14 amino acids. V was shortened by 8 bases and J by 2 bases, with 10 bases between the two germline ends. The germline CDR1 and CDR2 sequences are MNHEY and SVGAGI. Specimen: peripheral blood, collected on day 0 of AZD1222 vaccination. The receptor was isolated from an adult in good health. The J gene is TRBJ2-6, the V gene TRBV6-5, with TRBD1 as a possible D gene (6 bases). The chain's CDR3 is CASDPGAGANVLTF. The CDR3 DNA is TGTGCCAGCGATCCAGGGGCTGGGGCCAACGTCCTGACTTTC.